This T cell receptor (beta chain) was sequenced in a study of blood T cell repertoires in COVID-19. About the research overall: The study drew acute and convalescent COVID-19 samples from the United States, Italy and Spain. The analysed material was cDNA or gDNA that came from T cells, B-cell-depleted T cells, or PBMCs.

In the original processing: Using reference gene primer amplification, nucleated cell counts were estimated. Repertoires were generated with immunoSEQ multiplex PCR, while TCRdb's copy carries only in-frame clones and drops some. For V, J and clone size, that table is used; D and trimming come from the DNA. Among about 330,000 clones listed, around 88% were seen once. Germline V gene data show CDR1 as MNHEY and CDR2 as SMNVEV (reference sequence). V lost 5 bases, J lost 3 bases, and 19 bases lay in between. The CDR3 sequence is 16 residues long. This chain connects TRBV27 to TRBJ1-2, with a tentative D call TRBD1 (6 bases). The source material was peripheral blood. This receptor was identified in a woman in her 50s with acute or convalescent COVID-19. The CDR3 loop is CASSALTGGSHYGYTF. CDR3 DNA: TGTGCCAGCAGTGCCCTGACAGGCGGCAGTCACTATGGCTACACCTTC.